What follows are 23 T cell receptor beta chains derived from one specimen sequenced in a study of blood T cell repertoires in COVID-19. The assay was immunoSEQ multiplex PCR, and TCRdb's table has in-frame clones only and misses some. The data hold 200,000 to 250,000 clones, with around 86% observed a single time. Sequenced material: PBMCs or T cells enriched from blood (not recorded which). These receptors were obtained from a woman in her 40s with acute COVID-19.

The J gene is TRBJ1-1, the V gene TRBV28, with a tentative D call TRBD1 (6 bases). Germline lookup yields CDR1 MDHEN and CDR2 SYDVKM. Deletions cut 11 bases from V and 4 bases from J, with 17 bases between. The CDR3 is 13 residues long. The CDR3 nucleotides are TGTGCCGGGCGGGGCGGGGGCGGCACTGAAGCTTTCTTT. Residues: CAGRGGGGTEAFF.

The rearrangement links TRBV27 to TRBJ2-1; tentatively, D is TRBD1 (6 bases). Germline CDR1 and CDR2: MNHEY and SMNVEV (reference sequence). The length of the CDR3 is 15 residues. The germline V and J ends were trimmed by 6 bases and 1 base, with 13 bases remaining between them. The CDR3 coding sequence is TGTGCCAGCAGCCCGACAGGAATGTCCTACAATGAGCAGTTCTTC. Amino acid sequence: CASSPTGMSYNEQFF.

The V gene is TRBV28, the J gene TRBJ2-3; 9 nucleotides align to TRBD1. CDR1 and CDR2 (germline): MDHEN, SYDVKM. Trimming at V came to 8 bases and at J to 4 bases, leaving 10 bases not matched to a gene. CDR3 length equals 15 residues. CDR3 sequence: CASLRGTGSPDTQYF. The CDR3 nucleotides read TGTGCCAGCCTACGTGGGACAGGGTCCCCAGATACGCAGTATTTT.

CDR3 sequence (DNA): TGTGCCAGCAGTTCGACAGGGGGCGCAGGCTACACCTTC. It encodes CASSSTGGAGYTF. This chain links TRBV28 with TRBJ1-2; TRBD1 agrees at 10 bases. This CDR3 has 13 amino acids. Germline CDR1 reads MDHEN; CDR2 reads SYDVKM. The V segment lost 4 bases and the J segment 8 bases; nucleotides outside the gene matches: 4.

The gene calls are TRBV7-8 and TRBJ2-5; 8 bases are shared with TRBD2. Germline CDR1 SGHVS, CDR2 FQNEAQ. The J segment lost 4 bases and the V segment lost 0 bases, leaving 1 base of the junction unmatched. The CDR3 extends over 14 amino acids. CDR3 sequence: CASSLAAGGETQYF. The CDR3 DNA follows: TGTGCCAGCAGCTTAGCCGCGGGAGGAGAGACCCAGTACTTC.

A single count supports this clone. The J gene is TRBJ2-1, the V gene TRBV19; 9 nucleotides line up with TRBD1. This CDR3 region has 14 residues. Looked up from germline, CDR1 is LNHDA and CDR2 is SQIVND (reference sequence). The V segment lost 3 bases and the J segment 7 bases; nucleotides outside the gene matches: 4. The CDR3 spells CASSIWDRVNEQFF. The CDR3 coding sequence is TGTGCCAGTAGTATCTGGGACAGGGTGAATGAGCAGTTCTTC.

The rearrangement links TRBV7-9 to TRBJ1-6, with D maybe TRBD1 (6 bases). Germline V gene data show CDR1 as SEHNR and CDR2 as FQNEAQ (reference sequence). Trimming took 5 bases from V and 5 from J, leaving 13 bases between them. This CDR3 is 15 amino acids long. CDR3 amino acids: CASSRTGSNNSPLHF. CDR3 DNA: TGTGCCAGCAGCCGAACAGGGTCTAATAATTCACCCCTCCACTTT.

The V call is TRBV13, the J call TRBJ2-3; 7 nucleotides match TRBD1. Germline trimming cut 4 bases from V and 2 bases from J; bases unmatched to any gene: 9. The CDR3 has 16 residues. Germline V gene sequence: CDR1 PRHDT, CDR2 FYEKMQ (reference sequence). The CDR3 DNA is TGTGCCAGCAGCTCCAACCGACAGGGAACCACAGATACGCAGTATTTT. This sequence encodes CASSSNRQGTTDTQYF.

This chain joins TRBV11-2 and TRBJ2-3; no firm D call. The germline gives CDR1 SGHAT, CDR2 FQNNGV. Trimming took 5 bases from V and 0 from J, leaving 15 bases between them. The CDR3 length is 16 residues. CDR3 coding DNA: TGTGCCAGCAGCCCAGGCTCCTCCACTAGCACAGATACGCAGTATTTT. Translation: CASSPGSSTSTDTQYF.

This chain joins TRBV4-3 and TRBJ2-1; 10 bases match TRBD2. This CDR3 is built from 14 residues. Germline CDR1 reads LGHNA; CDR2 reads YSLEER. Trimming at V came to 1 base and at J to 10 bases, leaving 4 bases not matched to a gene. The CDR3, as DNA: TGCGCCAGCAGCCAAGTTCAGACTAGCGGGGAGCAGTTCTTC. This codes for CASSQVQTSGEQFF.

The chain is built from TRBV5-4 and TRBJ2-5; TRBD2 might be the D (5 bases). In germline, CDR1 is SGHNT, CDR2 YYREEE (reference sequence). The CDR3 consists of 15 residues. Trimming cost V 1 base and J 2 bases, with 12 bases left between them. This CDR3 is CASSLSTGKQETQYF. CDR3 bases: TGTGCCAGCAGCTTGTCGACGGGGAAACAAGAGACCCAGTACTTC.

The chain links TRBV7-9 to TRBJ1-5; possible D gene TRBD1, 5 bases. Between the trimmed V and J ends, which lost 5 bases and 6 bases, there was a span of 17 bases. This CDR3 is 15 amino acids long. From germline, CDR1 is SEHNR and CDR2 FQNEAQ (reference sequence). CDR3 coding DNA: TGTGCCAGCAGCGAAGGGCGCAGGGAGGTTCAGCCCCAGCATTTT. Its translation: CASSEGRREVQPQHF. Complete variable domain (other parts from reference TRBV7-9 and TRBJ1-5): DTGVSQNPRHKITKRGQNVTFRCDPISEHNRLYWYRQTLGQGPEFLTYFQNEAQLEKSRLLSDRFSAERPKGSFSTLEIQRTEQGDSAMYLCASSEGRREVQPQHFGDGTRLSIL.

In this sample, this clone turned up a few times. The V gene is TRBV6-4, the J gene TRBJ1-3; 8 bases align to TRBD1. The CDR3 length is 16 residues. The V gene's germline CDR1 is MRHNA and CDR2 SNTAGT. The CDR3 bases are TGTGTCCTACCCCGGGACAGGTGCCCCTCTGGAAACACCATATATTTT. It translates to CVLPRDRCPSGNTIYF.

This chain links TRBV11-1 with TRBJ2-7; no definite D call. Germline CDR1 SGHAT, CDR2 FQDESV (reference sequence). V was clipped by 1 base and J by 3 bases, with 16 bases between them. The CDR3 is 16 amino acids. The CDR3 bases are TGTGCCAGCAGCTTAGTTTCATCTAGTAGGATCTACGAGCAGTACTTC. It codes for CASSLVSSSRIYEQYF.

J is TRBJ1-6 and V is TRBV27; the match to TRBD1 covers 7 bases. V lost 6 bases, J lost 10 bases, and 15 bases stayed unmatched. Germline CDR1 reads MNHEY; CDR2 reads SMNVEV (reference sequence). The length of the CDR3 is 16 residues. CDR3 bases: TGTGCCAGCAGGTTTCAGGCCCAGGGGGGTGGGTCACCCCTCCACTTT. Its protein product is CASRFQAQGGGSPLHF.

J is TRBJ2-1 and V is TRBV28; tentative D call: TRBD2 (5 bases). The CDR3 consists of 14 residues. Germline CDR1 MDHEN, CDR2 SYDVKM. Trimming cost V 3 bases and J 6 bases, with 12 bases left between them. CDR3 region: CASSFKRAANEQFF. CDR3 bases: TGTGCCAGCAGTTTTAAGAGGGCGGCCAATGAGCAGTTCTTC.

The V call is TRBV5-1, the J call TRBJ1-4, with 7 bases aligning to TRBD1. The CDR3 has 15 residues. Germline assignment: CDR1 SGHRS and CDR2 YFSETQ. J gave up 14 bases and V 4 bases, and 17 bases lay outside the gene matches. CDR3 in DNA: TGCGCCAGCAGCCAGTCCACAGGGGCGGCGGGCCGTCTGTTTTTT. As protein: CASSQSTGAAGRLFF.

This clone has only a few counts. The J gene is TRBJ1-5, the V gene TRBV6-5; D gene unclear. The CDR3 loop spans 13 amino acids. The V end was cut by 7 bases, the J end by 0 bases, with 7 bases between. In germline, CDR1 is MNHEY, CDR2 SVGAGI. CDR3 sequence (DNA): TGTGCCAGCAAAGAGGATAGCAATCAGCCCCAGCATTTT. It yields the protein CASKEDSNQPQHF.

Details on this clone: This CDR3 is also generated by other DNA sequences in the sample. The V call is TRBV3-1 (or the pseudogene TRBV3-2), the J call TRBJ1-1; no reliable D call. V was cut by 1 base and J by 11 bases, with 14 bases left in between. CDR1 and CDR2 (germline): LGHDT, YNNKEL (reference sequence). The CDR3 extends over 13 amino acids. The CDR3 DNA reads as TGTGCCAGCAGCCAAGGTGTAGGGCGAGGGGCTTTCTTT. As protein: CASSQGVGRGAFF.

The chain uses TRBV7-2 and TRBJ1-6; D possibly corresponds to TRBD1 (5 bases). This CDR3 spans 17 amino acids. Trimming left V 5 bases short and J 7 bases short, with 21 bases between. CDR1 is SGHTA, CDR2 FQGNSA, per germline. The CDR3 is CASSQGGGLFVNSPLHF. In DNA, the CDR3 is TGTGCCAGCAGCCAAGGCGGGGGACTCTTTGTAAATTCACCCCTCCACTTT.

This sequence joins TRBV15 and TRBJ2-7; 8 bases agree with TRBD2. The V gene's germline CDR1 is LNHNV and CDR2 YYDKDF (reference sequence). There are 12 residues in the CDR3. J lost 2 bases, V lost 8 bases, and 2 bases had no gene match. In nucleotides, the CDR3 is TGTGCCACCGGGCGGGGGGCCTACGAGCAGTACTTC. It encodes CATGRGAYEQYF.

The chain couples TRBV30 to TRBJ1-6, with a weak D call TRBD1 (5 bases). Germline V gene data show CDR1 as GTSNPN and CDR2 as SVGIG (reference sequence). Between the trimmed V and J ends, which lost 4 bases and 7 bases, there was a span of 11 bases. The CDR3 has 13 residues. The CDR3 DNA reads TGTGCCTGGACTCAGGGATACAATTCACCCCTCCACTTT. This gives the protein CAWTQGYNSPLHF.

The rearrangement joins TRBV19 to TRBJ2-6, with D perhaps matching TRBD1 (6 bases). The germline V gene encodes CDR1 LNHDA and CDR2 SQIVND (reference sequence). This CDR3 has 15 amino acids. The V end lost 3 bases, the J end lost 4 bases, and 10 bases lay between the germline ends. The CDR3 DNA follows: TGTGCCAGTAGTATTCAGGGGCCCGGGGCCAACGTCCTGACTTTC. Amino acids: CASSIQGPGANVLTF.